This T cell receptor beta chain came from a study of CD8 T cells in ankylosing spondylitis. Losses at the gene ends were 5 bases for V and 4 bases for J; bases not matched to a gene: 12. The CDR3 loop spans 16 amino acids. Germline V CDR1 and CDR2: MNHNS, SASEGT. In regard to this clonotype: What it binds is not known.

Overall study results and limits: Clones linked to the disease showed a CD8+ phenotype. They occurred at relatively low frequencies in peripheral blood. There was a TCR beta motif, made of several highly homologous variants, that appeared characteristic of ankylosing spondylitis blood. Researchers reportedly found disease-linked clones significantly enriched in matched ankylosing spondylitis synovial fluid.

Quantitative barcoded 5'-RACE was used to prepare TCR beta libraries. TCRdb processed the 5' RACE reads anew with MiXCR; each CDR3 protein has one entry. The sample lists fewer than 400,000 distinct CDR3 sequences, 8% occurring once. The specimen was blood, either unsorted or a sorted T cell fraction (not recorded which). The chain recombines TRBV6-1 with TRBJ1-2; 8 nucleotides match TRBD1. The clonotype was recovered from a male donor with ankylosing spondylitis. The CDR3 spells CASSQGQVLVSYGYTF. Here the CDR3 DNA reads TGTGCCAGCAGTCAGGGACAGGTCCTCGTTAGCTATGGCTACACCTTC.